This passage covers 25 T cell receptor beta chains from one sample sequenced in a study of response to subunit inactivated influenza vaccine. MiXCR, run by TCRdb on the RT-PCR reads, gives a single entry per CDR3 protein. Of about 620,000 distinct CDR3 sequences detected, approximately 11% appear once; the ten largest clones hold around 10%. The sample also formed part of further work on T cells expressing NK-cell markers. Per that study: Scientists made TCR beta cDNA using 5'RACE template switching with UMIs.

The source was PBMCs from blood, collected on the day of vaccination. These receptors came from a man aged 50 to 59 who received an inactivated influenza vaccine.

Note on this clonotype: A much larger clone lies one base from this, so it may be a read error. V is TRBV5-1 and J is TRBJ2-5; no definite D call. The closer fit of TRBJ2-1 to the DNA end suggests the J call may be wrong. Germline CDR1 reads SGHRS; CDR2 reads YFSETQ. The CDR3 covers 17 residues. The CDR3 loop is CASSPELGSFSQETQFF. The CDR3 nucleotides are TGCGCCAGCAGCCCCGAATTGGGATCCTTTTCCCAAGAGACCCAGTTCTTC.

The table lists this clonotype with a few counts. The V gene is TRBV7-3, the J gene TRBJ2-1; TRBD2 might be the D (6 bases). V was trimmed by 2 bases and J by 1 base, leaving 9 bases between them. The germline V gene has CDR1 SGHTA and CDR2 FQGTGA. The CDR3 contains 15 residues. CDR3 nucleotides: TGTGCCAGCAGCTTATGGGCGGGGTCCTACAATGAGCAGTTCTTC. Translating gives CASSLWAGSYNEQFF.

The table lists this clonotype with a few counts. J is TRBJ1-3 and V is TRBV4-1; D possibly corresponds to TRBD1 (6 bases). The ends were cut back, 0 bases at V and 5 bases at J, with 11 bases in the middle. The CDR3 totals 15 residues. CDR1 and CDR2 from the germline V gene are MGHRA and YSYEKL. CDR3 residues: CASSQEGRGRNTIYF. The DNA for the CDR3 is TGCGCCAGCAGCCAAGAAGGCAGGGGAAGAAACACCATATATTTT.

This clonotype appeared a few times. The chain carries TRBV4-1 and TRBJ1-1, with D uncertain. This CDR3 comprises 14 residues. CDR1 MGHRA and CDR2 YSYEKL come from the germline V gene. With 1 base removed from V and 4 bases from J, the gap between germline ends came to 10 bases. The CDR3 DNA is TGCGCCAGCAGCCAAGTAGAGGGCAGCACTGAAGCTTTCTTT. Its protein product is CASSQVEGSTEAFF.

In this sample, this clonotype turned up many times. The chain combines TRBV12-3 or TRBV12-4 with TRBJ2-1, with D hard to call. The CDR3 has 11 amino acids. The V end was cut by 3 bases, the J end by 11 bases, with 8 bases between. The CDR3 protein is CASSFSSKQFF. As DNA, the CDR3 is TGTGCCAGCAGTTTTAGCAGTAAGCAGTTCTTC.

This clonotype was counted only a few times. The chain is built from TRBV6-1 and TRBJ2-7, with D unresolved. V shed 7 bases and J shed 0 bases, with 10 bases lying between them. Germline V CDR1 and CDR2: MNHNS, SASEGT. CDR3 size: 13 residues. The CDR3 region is CASTGDNSYEQYF. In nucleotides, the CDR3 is TGTGCCAGCACTGGAGACAACTCCTACGAGCAGTACTTC.

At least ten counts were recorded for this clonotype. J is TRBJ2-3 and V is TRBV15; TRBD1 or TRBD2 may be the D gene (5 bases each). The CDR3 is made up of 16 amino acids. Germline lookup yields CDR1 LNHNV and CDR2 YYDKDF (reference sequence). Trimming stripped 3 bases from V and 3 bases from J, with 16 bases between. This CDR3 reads CATSRDAGGLTDTQYF. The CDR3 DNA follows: TGTGCCACCAGCAGGGATGCTGGGGGTTTAACAGATACGCAGTATTTT. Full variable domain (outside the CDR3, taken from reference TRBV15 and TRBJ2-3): DAMVIQNPRYQVTQFGKPVTLSCSQTLNHNVMYWYQQKSSQAPKLLFHYYDKDFNNEADTPDNFQSRRPNTSFCFLDIRSPGLGDTAMYLCATSRDAGGLTDTQYFGPGTRLTVL.

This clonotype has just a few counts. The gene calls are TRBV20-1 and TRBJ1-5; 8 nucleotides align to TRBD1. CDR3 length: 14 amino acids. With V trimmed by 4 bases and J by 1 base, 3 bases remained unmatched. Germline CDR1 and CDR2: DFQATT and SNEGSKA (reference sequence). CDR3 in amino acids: CSAITGGSNQPQHF. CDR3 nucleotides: TGCAGTGCTATAACAGGGGGAAGCAATCAGCCCCAGCATTTT.

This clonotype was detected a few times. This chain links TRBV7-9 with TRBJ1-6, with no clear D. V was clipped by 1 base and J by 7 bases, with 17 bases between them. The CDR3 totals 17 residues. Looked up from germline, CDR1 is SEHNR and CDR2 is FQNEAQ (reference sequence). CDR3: CASSLESPKSGNSPLHF. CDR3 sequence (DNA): TGTGCCAGCAGCTTAGAATCTCCCAAGAGCGGGAATTCACCCCTCCACTTT.

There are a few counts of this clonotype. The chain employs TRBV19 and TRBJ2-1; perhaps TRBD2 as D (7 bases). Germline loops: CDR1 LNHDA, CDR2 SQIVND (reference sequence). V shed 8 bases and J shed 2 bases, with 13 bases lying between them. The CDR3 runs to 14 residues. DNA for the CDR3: TGTGCCAGTGGGGGGGGCGCCCCCTACAATGAGCAGTTCTTC. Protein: CASGGGAPYNEQFF.

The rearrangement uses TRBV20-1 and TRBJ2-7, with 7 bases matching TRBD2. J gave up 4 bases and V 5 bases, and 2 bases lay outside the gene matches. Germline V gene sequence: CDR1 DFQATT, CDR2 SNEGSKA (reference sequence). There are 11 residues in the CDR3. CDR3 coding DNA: TGCAGTGCTTATAGCGGGTACGAGCAGTACTTC. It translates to CSAYSGYEQYF.

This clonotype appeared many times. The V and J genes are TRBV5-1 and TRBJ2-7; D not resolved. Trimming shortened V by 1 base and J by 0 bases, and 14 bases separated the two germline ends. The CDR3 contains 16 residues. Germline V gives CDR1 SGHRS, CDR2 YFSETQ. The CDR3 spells CASSLSPAENSYEQYF. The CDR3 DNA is TGCGCCAGCAGCTTGAGTCCAGCAGAGAACTCCTACGAGCAGTACTTC.

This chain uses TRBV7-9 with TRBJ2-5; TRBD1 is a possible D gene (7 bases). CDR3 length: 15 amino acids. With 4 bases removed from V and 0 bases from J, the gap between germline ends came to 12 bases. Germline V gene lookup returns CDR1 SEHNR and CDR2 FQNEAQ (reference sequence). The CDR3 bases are TGTGCCAGCAGCTCGACAGGGAGGTACCAAGAGACCCAGTACTTC. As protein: CASSSTGRYQETQYF.

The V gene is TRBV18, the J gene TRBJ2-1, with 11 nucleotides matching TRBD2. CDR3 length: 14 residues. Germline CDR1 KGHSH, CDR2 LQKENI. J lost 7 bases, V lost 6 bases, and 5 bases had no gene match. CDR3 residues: CASSPASGGNEQFF. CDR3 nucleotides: TGTGCCAGCTCTCCGGCTAGCGGGGGGAATGAGCAGTTCTTC.

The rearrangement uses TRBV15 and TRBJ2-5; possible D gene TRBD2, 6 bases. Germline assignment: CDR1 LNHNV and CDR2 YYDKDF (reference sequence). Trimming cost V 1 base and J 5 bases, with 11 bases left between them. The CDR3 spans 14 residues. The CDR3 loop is CATSRGGEGETQYF. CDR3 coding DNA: TGTGCCACCAGCAGAGGCGGGGAAGGGGAGACCCAGTACTTC.

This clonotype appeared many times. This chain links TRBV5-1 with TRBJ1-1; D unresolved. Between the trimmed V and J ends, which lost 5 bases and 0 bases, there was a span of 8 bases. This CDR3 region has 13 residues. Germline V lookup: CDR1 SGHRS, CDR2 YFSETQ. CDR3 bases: TGCGCCAGCAGGCCAACAGTGAACACTGAAGCTTTCTTT. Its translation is CASRPTVNTEAFF.

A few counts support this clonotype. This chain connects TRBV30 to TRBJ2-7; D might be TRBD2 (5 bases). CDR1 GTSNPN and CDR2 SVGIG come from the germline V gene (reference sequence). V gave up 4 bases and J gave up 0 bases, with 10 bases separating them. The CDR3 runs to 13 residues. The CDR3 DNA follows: TGTGCCTGGACCTCCGGGAACTCCTACGAGCAGTACTTC. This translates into CAWTSGNSYEQYF.

The CDR3 sequence is CASSLVPLAGARTDTQYF. CDR3 nucleotide sequence: TGTGCCAGCAGTTTAGTACCTTTGGCGGGAGCTCGCACAGATACGCAGTATTTT. The chain links TRBV12-3 or TRBV12-4 to TRBJ2-3, with TRBD2 matching over 7 bases. The CDR3 is made up of 18 amino acids. Trimming cost V 1 base and J 1 base; bases outside gene matches: 11.

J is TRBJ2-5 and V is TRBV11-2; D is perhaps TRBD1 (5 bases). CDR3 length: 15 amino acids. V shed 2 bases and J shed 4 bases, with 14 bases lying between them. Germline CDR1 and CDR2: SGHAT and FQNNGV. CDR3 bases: TGTGCCAGCAGCTTATCTAGGGGTGGTAGAGAGACCCAGTACTTC. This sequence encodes CASSLSRGGRETQYF. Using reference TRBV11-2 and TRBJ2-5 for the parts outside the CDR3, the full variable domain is EAGVAQSPRYKIIEKRQSVAFWCNPISGHATLYWYQQILGQGPKLLIQFQNNGVVDDSQLPKDRFSAERLKGVDSTLKIQPAKLEDSAVYLCASSLSRGGRETQYFGPGTRLLVL.

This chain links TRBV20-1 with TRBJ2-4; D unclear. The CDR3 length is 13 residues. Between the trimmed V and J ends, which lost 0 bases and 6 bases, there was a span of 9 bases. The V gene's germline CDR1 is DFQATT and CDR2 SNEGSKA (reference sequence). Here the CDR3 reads CSARDPNSNIQYF. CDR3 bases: TGCAGTGCTAGAGATCCAAACTCAAACATTCAGTACTTC.

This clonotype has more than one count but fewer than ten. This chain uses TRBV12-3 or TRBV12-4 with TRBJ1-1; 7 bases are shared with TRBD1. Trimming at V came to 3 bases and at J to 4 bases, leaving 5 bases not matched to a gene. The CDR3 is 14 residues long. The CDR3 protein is CASSLTGKGTEAFF. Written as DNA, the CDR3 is TGTGCCAGCAGTTTGACAGGGAAAGGCACTGAAGCTTTCTTT.

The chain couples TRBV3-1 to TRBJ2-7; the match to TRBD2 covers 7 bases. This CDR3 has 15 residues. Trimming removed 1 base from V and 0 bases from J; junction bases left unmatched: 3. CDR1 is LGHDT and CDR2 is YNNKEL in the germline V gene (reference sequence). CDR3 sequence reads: CASSQAGGGSYEQYF. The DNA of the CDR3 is TGTGCCAGCAGCCAAGCTGGGGGGGGCTCCTACGAGCAGTACTTC.

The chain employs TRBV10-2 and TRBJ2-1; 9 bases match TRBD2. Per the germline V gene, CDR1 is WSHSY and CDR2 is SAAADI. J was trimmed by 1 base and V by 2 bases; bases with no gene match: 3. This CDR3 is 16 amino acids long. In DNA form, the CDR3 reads TGCGCCAGCAGTGAGCCGGGACTAGCATCCTACAATGAGCAGTTCTTC. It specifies CASSEPGLASYNEQFF.

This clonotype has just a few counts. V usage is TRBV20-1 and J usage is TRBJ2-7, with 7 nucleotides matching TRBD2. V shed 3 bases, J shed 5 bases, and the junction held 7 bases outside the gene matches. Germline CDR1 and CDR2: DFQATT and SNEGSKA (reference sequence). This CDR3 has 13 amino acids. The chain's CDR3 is CSARAGAMDEQYF. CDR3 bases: TGCAGTGCTAGGGCGGGAGCGATGGACGAGCAGTACTTC.

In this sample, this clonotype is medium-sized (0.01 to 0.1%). The CDR3 here is CASSFREAGELFF. As DNA, the CDR3 is TGTGCCAGCAGCTTTCGAGAGGCCGGGGAGCTGTTTTTT. This chain links TRBV7-2 with TRBJ2-2; D uncertain. Trimming took 3 bases from V and 6 from J, leaving 8 bases between them. Germline CDR1 and CDR2: SGHTA and FQGNSA. The CDR3 consists of 13 residues.